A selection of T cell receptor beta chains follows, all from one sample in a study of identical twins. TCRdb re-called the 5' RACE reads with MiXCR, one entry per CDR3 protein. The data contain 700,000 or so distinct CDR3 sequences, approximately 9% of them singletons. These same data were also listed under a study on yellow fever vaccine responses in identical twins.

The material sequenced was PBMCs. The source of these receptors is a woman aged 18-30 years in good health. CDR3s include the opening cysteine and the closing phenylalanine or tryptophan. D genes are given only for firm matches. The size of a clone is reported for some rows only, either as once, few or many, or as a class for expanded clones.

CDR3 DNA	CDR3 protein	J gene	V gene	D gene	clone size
TGTGCCAGCAGCGTCCCGGGGGCCGGGAGGGACATCCTGACTTTC	CASSVPGAGRDILTF	TRBJ2-6	TRBV9	TRBD2	-
TGTGCCAGCAGCGCCTGGGACCGTTCTTCCTACGAGCAGTACTTC	CASSAWDRSSYEQYF	TRBJ2-7	TRBV5-8	-	many
TGCGCCAGCAGCCATCCTAGCGGGATCTACGAGCAGTACTTC	CASSHPSGIYEQYF	TRBJ2-7	TRBV4-1	TRBD2	many
TGTGCCAGCAGCCGGGGGGGTCCCACGGTCGAGCAGTACTTC	CASSRGGPTVEQYF	TRBJ2-7	TRBV27	TRBD2	few
TGTGCCAGCAGTTCGCAGACAGCCGCTGGAAACACCATATATTTT	CASSSQTAAGNTIYF	TRBJ1-3	TRBV6-5	-	-
TGCGCCAGCAGCTTGGGCCTCGTGCCGGGGTTAACAGATACGCAGTATTTT	CASSLGLVPGLTDTQYF	TRBJ2-3	TRBV5-1	-	few
TGCAGCATCCATGGGACTAGCGGGGAACAGACCCAGTACTTC	CSIHGTSGEQTQYF	TRBJ2-5	TRBV29-1	TRBD2	-
TGTGCCAGTAGTAGGGGGGCGGTGAACACTGAAGCTTTCTTT	CASSRGAVNTEAFF	TRBJ1-1	TRBV19	-	-
TGTGCCACCGCGACTATTACGCAGGGGGTGAACACCGGGGAGCTGTTTTTT	CATATITQGVNTGELFF	TRBJ2-2	TRBV24-1	TRBD1	few
TGTGCCAGCAGCCCTGGCGCTTTCGGCGGGGGGGCCCTAGATACGCAGTATTTT	CASSPGAFGGGALDTQYF	TRBJ2-3	TRBV9	TRBD2	-
TGTGCCAGCACTCTACAGGGCCCCACCGGGGAGCTGTTTTTT	CASTLQGPTGELFF	TRBJ2-2	TRBV12-3/TRBV12-4	-	many
TGCAGTGCTAGAGGAAGGCAGGGGGACAGCTCCTACGAGCAGTACTTC	CSARGRQGDSSYEQYF	TRBJ2-7	TRBV20-1	TRBD1	few
TGTGCCAGCAGCACCACTCGGGTGAGGTCCTACAATGAGCAGTTCTTC	CASSTTRVRSYNEQFF	TRBJ2-1	TRBV7-6	-	-
TGTGCCATCAGTGAGGGGTCCGAGCAGTACTTC	CAISEGSEQYF	TRBJ2-7	TRBV10-3	-	few
TGCAGCGTGCAACAGGGGGAGAAAATAAATGGCTACACCTTC	CSVQQGEKINGYTF	TRBJ1-2	TRBV29-1	TRBD1	-
TGTGCCAGCAGTTTTGTACAGAGCACAGATACGCAGTATTTT	CASSFVQSTDTQYF	TRBJ2-3	TRBV28	-	-
TGTGCCAGCGGAACACTCGAGAGGGTTTGGACCGGGGAGCTGTTTTTT	CASGTLERVWTGELFF	TRBJ2-2	TRBV5-6	-	many
TGTGCCAGCAGTGAGTTGATTGAGACCCAGTACTTC	CASSELIETQYF	TRBJ2-5	TRBV28	-	-
TGTGCCAGCAGCTGGCGGGACAGGTTGAACACTGAAGCTTTCTTT	CASSWRDRLNTEAFF	TRBJ1-1	TRBV5-8	TRBD1	many
TGCAGCACGCGGCCAGGGACGGAGACCCAGTACTTC	CSTRPGTETQYF	TRBJ2-5	TRBV29-1	-	many
TGTGCCAGCAGCCCTCGGCGGGTTAGCACAGATACGCAGTATTTT	CASSPRRVSTDTQYF	TRBJ2-3	TRBV12-3/TRBV12-4	-	-
TGTGCCAGCAGGGGAAACCGAGACAGGGGGATAACCGGGGAGCTGTTTTTT	CASRGNRDRGITGELFF	TRBJ2-2	TRBV6-1	TRBD1	-
TGTGCCAGCGGAGACAGGGCAGGAAAGACCCAGTACTTC	CASGDRAGKTQYF	TRBJ2-5	TRBV12-3/TRBV12-4	TRBD1	-
TGTGCCAGCGGGGGATTCTACGAGCAGTACTTC	CASGGFYEQYF	TRBJ2-7	TRBV6-6	-	few
TGCAGTGCTCGGGGGACAGGGGAAGAGACCCAGTACTTC	CSARGTGEETQYF	TRBJ2-5	TRBV20-1	TRBD1	many
TGCAGCGGGGGACTGTTGGAGTCGACTCGCACAGATACGCAGTATTTT	CSGGLLESTRTDTQYF	TRBJ2-3	TRBV29-1	-	few
TGTGCCAGCAGTTATTCAAAGGCGGCCCCCGGGGAGCTGTTTTTT	CASSYSKAAPGELFF	TRBJ2-2	TRBV7-8	-	few
TGTGCCAGCAGCTCCCCGGACGTTCTAGCCAAAAACATTCAGTACTTC	CASSSPDVLAKNIQYF	TRBJ2-4	TRBV11-2	-	few
TGTGCCAGCAGCCAAGATGGGCAGGGGCGGACTGAAGCTTTCTTT	CASSQDGQGRTEAFF	TRBJ1-1	TRBV3-1	-	-
TGTGCCTGGAGTGGGGACAGGGGAGTCTACGAGCAGTACTTC	CAWSGDRGVYEQYF	TRBJ2-7	TRBV30	TRBD1	few
TGTGCCAGCAGCTATCTAGCGGGGGCCTCCGGGGAGCTGTTTTTT	CASSYLAGASGELFF	TRBJ2-2	TRBV7-9	TRBD2	few
TGCGCCAGCAGTTTAGCGGGAACGGGGAGCACAGATACGCAGTATTTT	CASSLAGTGSTDTQYF	TRBJ2-3	TRBV10-2	TRBD2	many